Listed here are 4 T cell receptor beta chains from one sample, sequenced in a study of glioma-infiltrating T cells. Amplification of TCR alpha and beta CDR3 regions from RNA used iRepertoire nested multiplex PCR. From the multiplex PCR reads, TCRdb called clonotypes with MiXCR, one entry per CDR3 protein. The sample lists about 410,000 distinct CDR3 sequences; roughly two fifths were seen once. Input material: glioma tissue, nonneoplastic brain tissue, or PBMCs (not recorded which). The receptor source for this set is a human donor with low-grade glioma or glioblastoma, undergoing nonglioma brain surgery, or in good health (not recorded which).

This chain connects TRBV28 to TRBJ2-7; tentatively, D is TRBD1 (5 bases). The germline CDR1 and CDR2 sequences are MDHEN and SYDVKM. CDR3 length: 14 residues. V gave up 8 bases and J gave up 2 bases, with 16 bases separating them. The chain's CDR3 is CASYTGPDTYEQYF. The CDR3, as DNA: TGTGCCAGCTATACAGGTCCTGACACCTACGAGCAGTACTTC.

This clonotype was picked up a small number of times. V and J are TRBV5-1 and TRBJ1-5; TRBD1 is a possible D gene (5 bases). Germline assignment: CDR1 SGHRS and CDR2 YFSETQ. The CDR3 totals 15 residues. Trimming stripped 4 bases from V and 0 bases from J, with 11 bases between. The CDR3 region is CASSKGEYSNQPQHF. In DNA form, the CDR3 reads TGCGCCAGCAGCAAAGGGGAGTATAGCAATCAGCCCCAGCATTTT.

There are a few counts of this clonotype. The chain is built from TRBV28 and TRBJ2-7; 10 positions agree with TRBD2. The germline CDR1 and CDR2 sequences are MDHEN and SYDVKM. This CDR3 is built from 19 residues. Losses at the gene ends were 6 bases for V and 5 bases for J; bases not matched to a gene: 22. CDR3 sequence (DNA): TGTGCCAGCAGCCTCAGGGTAGGGCTAGCGGGAGTAGGTCGGAACGAGCAGTACTTC. Translation gives CASSLRVGLAGVGRNEQYF.

J is TRBJ2-5 and V is TRBV18; 9 bases line up with TRBD1. The CDR3 is 14 amino acids. Trimming cost V 3 bases and J 3 bases; bases outside gene matches: 2. CDR1 and CDR2 (germline): KGHSH, LQKENI. The CDR3 coding sequence is TGTGCCAGCTCACCTCGACAGGGGGAAGAGACCCAGTACTTC. Encoded protein: CASSPRQGEETQYF.